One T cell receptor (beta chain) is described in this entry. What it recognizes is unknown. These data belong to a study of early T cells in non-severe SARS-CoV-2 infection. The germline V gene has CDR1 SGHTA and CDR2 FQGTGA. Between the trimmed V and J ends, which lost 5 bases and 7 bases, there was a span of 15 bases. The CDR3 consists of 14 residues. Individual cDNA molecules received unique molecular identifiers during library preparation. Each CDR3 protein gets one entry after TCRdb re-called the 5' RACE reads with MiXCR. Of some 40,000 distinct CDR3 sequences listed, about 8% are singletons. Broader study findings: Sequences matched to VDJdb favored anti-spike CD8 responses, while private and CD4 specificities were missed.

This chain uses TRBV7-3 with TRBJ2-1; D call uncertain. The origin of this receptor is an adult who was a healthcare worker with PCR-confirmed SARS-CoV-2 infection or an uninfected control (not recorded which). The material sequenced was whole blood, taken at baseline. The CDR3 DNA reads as TGTGCCAGCAGCCCAGCAGCCCTTGCTAATGAGCAGTTCTTC. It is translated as CASSPAALANEQFF.